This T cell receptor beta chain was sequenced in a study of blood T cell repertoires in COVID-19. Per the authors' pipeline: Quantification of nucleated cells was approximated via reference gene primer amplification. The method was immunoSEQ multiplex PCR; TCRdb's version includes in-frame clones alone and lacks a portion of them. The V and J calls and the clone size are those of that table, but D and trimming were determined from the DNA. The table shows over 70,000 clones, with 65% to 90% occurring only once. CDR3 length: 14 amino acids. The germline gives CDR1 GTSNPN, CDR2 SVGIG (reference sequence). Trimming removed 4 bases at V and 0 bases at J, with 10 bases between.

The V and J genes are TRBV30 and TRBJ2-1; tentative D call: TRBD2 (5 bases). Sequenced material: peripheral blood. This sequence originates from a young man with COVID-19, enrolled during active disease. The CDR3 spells CAWNGVSSYNEQFF. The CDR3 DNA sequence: TGTGCCTGGAACGGGGTTAGCTCCTACAATGAGCAGTTCTTC.